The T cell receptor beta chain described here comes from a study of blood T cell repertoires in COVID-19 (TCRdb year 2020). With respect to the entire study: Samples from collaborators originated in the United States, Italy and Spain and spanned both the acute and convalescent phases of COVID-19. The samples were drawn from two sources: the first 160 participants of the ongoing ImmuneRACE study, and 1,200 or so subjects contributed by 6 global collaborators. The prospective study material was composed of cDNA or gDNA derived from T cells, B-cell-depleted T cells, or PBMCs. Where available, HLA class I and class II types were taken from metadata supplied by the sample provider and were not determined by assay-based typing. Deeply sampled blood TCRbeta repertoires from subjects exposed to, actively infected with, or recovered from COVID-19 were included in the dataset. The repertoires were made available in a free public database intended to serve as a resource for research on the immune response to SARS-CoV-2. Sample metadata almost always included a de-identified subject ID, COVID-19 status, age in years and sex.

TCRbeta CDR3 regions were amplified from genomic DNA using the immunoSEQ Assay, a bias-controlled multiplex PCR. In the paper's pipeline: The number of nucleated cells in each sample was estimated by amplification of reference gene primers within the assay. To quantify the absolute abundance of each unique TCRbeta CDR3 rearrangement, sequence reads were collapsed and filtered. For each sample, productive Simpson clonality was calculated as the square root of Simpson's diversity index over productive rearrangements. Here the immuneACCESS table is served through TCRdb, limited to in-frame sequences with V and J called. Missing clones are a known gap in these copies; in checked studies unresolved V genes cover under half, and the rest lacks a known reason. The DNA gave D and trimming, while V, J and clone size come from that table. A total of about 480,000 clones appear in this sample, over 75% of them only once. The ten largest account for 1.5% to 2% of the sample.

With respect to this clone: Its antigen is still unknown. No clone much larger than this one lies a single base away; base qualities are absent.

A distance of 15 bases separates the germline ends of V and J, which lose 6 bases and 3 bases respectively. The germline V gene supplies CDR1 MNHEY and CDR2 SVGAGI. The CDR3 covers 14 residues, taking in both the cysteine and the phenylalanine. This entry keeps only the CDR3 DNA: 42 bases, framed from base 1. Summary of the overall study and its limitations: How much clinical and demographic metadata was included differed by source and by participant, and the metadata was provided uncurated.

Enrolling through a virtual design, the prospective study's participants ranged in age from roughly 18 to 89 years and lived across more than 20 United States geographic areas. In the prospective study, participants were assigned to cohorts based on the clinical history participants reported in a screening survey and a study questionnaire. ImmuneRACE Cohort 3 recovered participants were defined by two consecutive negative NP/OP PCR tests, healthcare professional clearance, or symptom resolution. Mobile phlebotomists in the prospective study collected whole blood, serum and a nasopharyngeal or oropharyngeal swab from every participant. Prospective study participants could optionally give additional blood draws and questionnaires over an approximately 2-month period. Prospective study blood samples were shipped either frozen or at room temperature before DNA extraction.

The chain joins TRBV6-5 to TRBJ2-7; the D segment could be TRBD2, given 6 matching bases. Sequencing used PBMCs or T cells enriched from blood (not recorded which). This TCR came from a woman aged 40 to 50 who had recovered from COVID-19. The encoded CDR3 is CASRTPGGDYEQYF. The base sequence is TGTGCCAGCAGGACACCCGGGGGAGACTACGAGCAGTACTTC.